This is a list of T cell receptor beta chains from one sample in a study of shared clonotypes between healthy human individuals. Libraries were prepared by immunoSEQ multiplex PCR; TCRdb keeps only in-frame clonotypes and omits some of them. The profile covers more than 2,000,000 clones, with approximately 93% appearing a single time and 0.39% taken by the ten largest. Sequenced input: naive CD4+ T cells from PBMCs. These receptors all come from a man aged 18 to 30 in good health. Some clones in this sample may be carry-over from other donors' samples. The CDR3 runs from the conserved cysteine through the conserved F or W. A D gene is named only where the DNA matches it firmly. Not every row has a clone size; where given, it reads once, few, many or a size class.

j_call	clone_size	v_call	d_call	cdr3_nt	cdr3_aa
TRBJ2-7	.	TRBV6-6	TRBD2	TGTGCCAGCCGAGCCGGGACTAGTATTATCGAGCAGTACTTC	CASRAGTSIIEQYF
TRBJ2-7	.	TRBV19	.	TGTGCCAGTAGTCGGGACCGGGGCACCCGGGCCTACGAGCAGTACTTC	CASSRDRGTRAYEQYF
TRBJ2-4	.	TRBV18	TRBD1	TGTGCCAGTCGGGCCTTCAGAACCGGGACAGAAAAAAACATTCAGTACTTC	CASRAFRTGTEKNIQYF
TRBJ2-1	.	TRBV7-9	.	TGTGCCAGCAGCTCAACCTACAATGAGCAGTTCTTC	CASSSTYNEQFF
TRBJ1-2	.	TRBV27	.	TGTGCCAGCAGTTTACAACCTGCTCTTCCTGGCTACACCTTC	CASSLQPALPGYTF
TRBJ1-2	.	TRBV7-2	.	TGTGCCAGCAGCTTAGCGACCCGCCGACAGAGCGGTGGCTACACCTTC	CASSLATRRQSGGYTF
TRBJ2-7	.	TRBV5-1	.	TGCGCCAGCAGCTTGATTCTCGGCGCCAACTACGAGCAGTACTTC	CASSLILGANYEQYF
TRBJ2-7	.	TRBV4-1	.	TGCGCCAGCAGCCCTCTATGGGGGTGGGGAGACGAGCAGTACTTC	CASSPLWGWGDEQYF
TRBJ2-3	.	TRBV5-1	TRBD2	TGCGCCAGCAGCTATCTAGCGGGAGACCTCACAGATACGCAGTATTTT	CASSYLAGDLTDTQYF
TRBJ2-5	.	TRBV1	.	TGCACCAGCAGCCCGACTAGCTTGGAGACCCAGTACTTC	CTSSPTSLETQYF
TRBJ2-7	.	TRBV27	TRBD1	TGTGCCAGCAGTTTATCGCAGGCAGGGGGTGGGGAAGAGCAGTACTTC	CASSLSQAGGGEEQYF
TRBJ2-7	.	TRBV10-2	.	TGCGCCAGCAGTGGTTACGAGCAGTACTTC	CASSGYEQYF
TRBJ2-7	.	TRBV10-3	TRBD2	TGTGCCATCAGTGGGAGGAGCGGGAGACCCCACGAGCAGTACTTC	CAISGRSGRPHEQYF
TRBJ2-7	.	TRBV4-2	TRBD2	TGTGCCAGCAGCCAAGATCTAACTAGCGGGCCCTACGAGCAGTACTTC	CASSQDLTSGPYEQYF
TRBJ1-5	few	TRBV30	.	TGTGCCTGGGGCCGCCAGGGGAATCAGCCCCAGCATTTT	CAWGRQGNQPQHF
TRBJ2-3	.	TRBV29-1	.	TGCAGCGTTACCGGAGCGACTGGCACAGATACGCAGTATTTT	CSVTGATGTDTQYF
TRBJ1-1	.	TRBV18	TRBD1	TGTGCCAGCTCACCTCGACGGGACAGGGGGGTCACTGAAGCTTTCTTT	CASSPRRDRGVTEAFF
TRBJ2-3	.	TRBV9	.	TGTGCCAGCAGCGCGCGCTTGGGTACGCAGTATTTT	CASSARLGTQYF
TRBJ1-3	.	TRBV6-5	.	TGTGCCAGCAATGGGGGCGGCGGAAACACCATATATTTT	CASNGGGGNTIYF
TRBJ2-7	.	TRBV29-1	TRBD2	TGCAGCGTTAGATCGAGCGGGGGGGCCTACGAGCAGTACTTC	CSVRSSGGAYEQYF
TRBJ2-3	once	TRBV30	TRBD2	TGTGCGTGGGAACCACTAGCGGGACTTTCCCTTCCCCCAGATACGCAGTATTTT	CAWEPLAGLSLPPDTQYF
TRBJ2-7	.	TRBV27	.	TGTGCCAGCAGTCGGGGAGTGGGGATCCACTCCTACGAGCAGTACTTC	CASSRGVGIHSYEQYF
TRBJ2-5	.	TRBV5-8	.	TGTGCCAGCAGCTTTCGGACAGCTCAAGAGACCCAGTACTTC	CASSFRTAQETQYF
TRBJ2-7	.	TRBV11-2	.	TGTGCCAGCAGCTTAGGACACACGACCTACGAGCAGTACTTC	CASSLGHTTYEQYF
TRBJ1-4	.	TRBV7-9	.	TGTGCCAGCAGCTTAGAAGGGACTAGTAATGAAAAACTGTTTTTT	CASSLEGTSNEKLFF
TRBJ1-1	.	TRBV19	.	TGTGCCAGTAGTATAGTGGTGGGCACTGAAGCTTTCTTT	CASSIVVGTEAFF
TRBJ2-7	.	TRBV2	.	TGTGCCAGCACCACTACTTGGACGGGGGAGCAGTACTTC	CASTTTWTGEQYF
TRBJ2-3	.	TRBV29-1	TRBD2	TGCAGCGTTGAAGGATTAGCGGGAGGATCGGATACGCAGTATTTT	CSVEGLAGGSDTQYF
TRBJ2-7	.	TRBV7-2	TRBD1	TGTGCCAGCAGCGTTGGGACAGCTTCCCTTTCCTACGAGCAGTACTTC	CASSVGTASLSYEQYF
TRBJ2-7	.	TRBV7-9	TRBD1	TGTGCCAGCAGCAAAATGACGGGACAGAGCTCCTACGAGCAGTACTTC	CASSKMTGQSSYEQYF
TRBJ2-3	.	TRBV18	TRBD1	TGTGCCAGCTCACCATTACCACAGGGGGCTGCAGATACGCAGTATTTT	CASSPLPQGAADTQYF
TRBJ1-5	.	TRBV19	TRBD1	TGTGCCAGTAGTATCGAATGGGCAGGGGGCCGTTATAGCAATCAGCCCCAGCATTTT	CASSIEWAGGRYSNQPQHF
TRBJ2-2	.	TRBV5-1	TRBD1	TGCGCCAGCAGCTTGGAGGGACAGGGAAGCACCGGGGAGCTGTTTTTT	CASSLEGQGSTGELFF
TRBJ2-4	.	TRBV5-4	TRBD2	TGTGCCAGCAGCTTCGCGGGGGTAACCAAAAACATTCAGTACTTC	CASSFAGVTKNIQYF
TRBJ2-7	.	TRBV29-1	TRBD2	TGCAGCGCAACTAGCGGGCGACGTTACGAGCAGTACTTC	CSATSGRRYEQYF
TRBJ1-5	.	TRBV19	.	TGTGCCAGTAGTATTTTGGCTCTTGGGCAGCCCCAGCATTTT	CASSILALGQPQHF
TRBJ2-3	.	TRBV14	TRBD1	TGTGCCAGCAGCCCAGTCCTACGACAGGGCCAGCAGTATTTT	CASSPVLRQGQQYF
TRBJ1-3	.	TRBV30	TRBD1	TGTGCCTGGAGTGACTGGACAGGGGGCCCCTCTGGAAACACCATATATTTT	CAWSDWTGGPSGNTIYF
TRBJ2-7	.	TRBV5-1	TRBD2	TGCGCCAGCAGTACGGGAGGGCCTGGTGAGCAGTACTTC	CASSTGGPGEQYF
TRBJ1-3	.	TRBV5-1	.	TGCGCCAGCAGCTTCGATCTTTCTGGAAACACCATATATTTT	CASSFDLSGNTIYF